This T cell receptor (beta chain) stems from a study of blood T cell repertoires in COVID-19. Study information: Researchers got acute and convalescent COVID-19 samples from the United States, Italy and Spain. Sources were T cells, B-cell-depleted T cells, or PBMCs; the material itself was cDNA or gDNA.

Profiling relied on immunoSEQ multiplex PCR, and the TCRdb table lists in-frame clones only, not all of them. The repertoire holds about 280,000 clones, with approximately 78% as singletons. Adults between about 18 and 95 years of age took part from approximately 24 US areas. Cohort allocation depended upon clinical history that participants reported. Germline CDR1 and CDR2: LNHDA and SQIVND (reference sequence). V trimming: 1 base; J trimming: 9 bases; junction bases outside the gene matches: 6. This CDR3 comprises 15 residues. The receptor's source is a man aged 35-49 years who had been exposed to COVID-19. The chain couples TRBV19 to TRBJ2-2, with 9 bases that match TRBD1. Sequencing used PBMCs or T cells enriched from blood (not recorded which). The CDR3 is CASSIGGTGIRELFF. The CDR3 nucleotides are TGTGCCAGTAGTATAGGCGGGACAGGGATCCGGGAGCTGTTTTTT.